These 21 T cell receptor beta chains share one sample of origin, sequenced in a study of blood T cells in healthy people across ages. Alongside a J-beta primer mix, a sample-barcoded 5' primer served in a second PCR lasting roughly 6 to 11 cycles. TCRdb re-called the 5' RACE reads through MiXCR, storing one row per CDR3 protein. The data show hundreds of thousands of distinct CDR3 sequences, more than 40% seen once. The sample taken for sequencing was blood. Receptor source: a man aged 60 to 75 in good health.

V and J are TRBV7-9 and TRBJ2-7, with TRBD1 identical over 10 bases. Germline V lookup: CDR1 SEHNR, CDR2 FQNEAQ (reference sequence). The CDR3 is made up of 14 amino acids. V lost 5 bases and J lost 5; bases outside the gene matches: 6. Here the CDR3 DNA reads TGTGCCAGCAGCCGCGGACAGGGGGATGACGAGCAGTACTTC. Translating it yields CASSRGQGDDEQYF.

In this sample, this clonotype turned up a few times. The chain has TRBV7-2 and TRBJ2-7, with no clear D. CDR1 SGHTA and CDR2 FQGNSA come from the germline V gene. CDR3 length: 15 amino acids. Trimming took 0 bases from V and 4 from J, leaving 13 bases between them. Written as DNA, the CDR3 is TGTGCCAGCAGCTTAGCGCTGTCTCAGGCGTACGAGCAGTACTTC. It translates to CASSLALSQAYEQYF.

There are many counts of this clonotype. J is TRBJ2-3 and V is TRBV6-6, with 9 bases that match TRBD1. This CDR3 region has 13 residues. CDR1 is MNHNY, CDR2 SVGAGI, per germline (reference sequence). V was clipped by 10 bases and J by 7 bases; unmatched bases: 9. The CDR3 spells CAIWDRVANTQYF. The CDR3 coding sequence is TGTGCCATCTGGGACAGGGTGGCGAATACGCAGTATTTT.

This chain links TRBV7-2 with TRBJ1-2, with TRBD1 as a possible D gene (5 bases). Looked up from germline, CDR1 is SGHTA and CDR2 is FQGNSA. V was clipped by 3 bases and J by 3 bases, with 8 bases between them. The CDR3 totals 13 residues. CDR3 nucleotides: TGTGCCAGCAGCTTCGGGGGTTACTATGGCTACACCTTC. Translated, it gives CASSFGGYYGYTF. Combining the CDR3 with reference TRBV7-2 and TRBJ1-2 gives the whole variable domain GAGVSQSPSNKVTEKGKDVELRCDPISGHTALYWYRQSLGQGLEFLIYFQGNSAPDKSGLPSDRFSAERTGGSVSTLTIQRTQQEDSAVYLCASSFGGYYGYTFGSGTRLTVV.

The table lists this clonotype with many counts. The CDR3 bases are TGCGCCAGCAGCCAAGATCCGGGGCAGGGGGCGCGGAGTAAGATGAGTCGAAATGAAAAACTGTTTTTT. Protein sequence: CASSQDPGQGARSKMSRNEKLFF. The V gene is TRBV4-1, the J gene TRBJ1-4, with 8 bases lining up with TRBD1. V shed 0 bases and J 5 bases; nucleotides not matched to a gene: 26. The germline CDR1 and CDR2 sequences are MGHRA and YSYEKL. The CDR3 sequence is 23 residues long.

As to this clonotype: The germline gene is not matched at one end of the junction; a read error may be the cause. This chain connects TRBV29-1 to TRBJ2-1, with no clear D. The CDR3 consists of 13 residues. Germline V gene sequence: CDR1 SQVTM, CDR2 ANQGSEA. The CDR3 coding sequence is TGCAGCGTTGTAGGGCGGTCCTACGATGAGCAGTTCTTC. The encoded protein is CSVVGRSYDEQFF.

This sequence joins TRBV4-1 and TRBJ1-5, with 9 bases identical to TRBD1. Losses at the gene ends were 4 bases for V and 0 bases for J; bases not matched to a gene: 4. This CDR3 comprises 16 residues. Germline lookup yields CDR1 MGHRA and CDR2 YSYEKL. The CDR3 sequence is CASSREGQGSNQPQHF. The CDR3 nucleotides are TGCGCCAGCAGCCGAGAGGGACAGGGTAGCAATCAGCCCCAGCATTTT.

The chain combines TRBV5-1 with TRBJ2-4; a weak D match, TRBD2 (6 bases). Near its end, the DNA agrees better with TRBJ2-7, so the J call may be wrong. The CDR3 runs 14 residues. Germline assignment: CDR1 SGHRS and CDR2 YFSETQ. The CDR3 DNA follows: TGCGCCACCCGCTCTCGGAGGGAGGACCGCGAGCAGTACTTC. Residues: CATRSRREDREQYF.

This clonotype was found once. CDR3 in DNA: TGCGCCAGCAGCCAAGAACGCATAGTCACTGAAGCTTTCTTT. It yields the protein CASSQERIVTEAFF. V gene TRBV4-1 combines with J gene TRBJ1-1, with D uncertain. V dropped 0 bases and J dropped 4 bases, with 9 bases sitting between them. Looked up from germline, CDR1 is MGHRA and CDR2 is YSYEKL. This CDR3 is 14 amino acids long.

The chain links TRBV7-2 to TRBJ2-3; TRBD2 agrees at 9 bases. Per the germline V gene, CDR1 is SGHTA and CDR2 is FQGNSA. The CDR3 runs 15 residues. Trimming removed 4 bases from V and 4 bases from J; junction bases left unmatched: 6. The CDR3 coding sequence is TGTGCCAGCAGCTCTAGCGGGAAGGTTGCAGATACGCAGTATTTT. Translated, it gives CASSSSGKVADTQYF.

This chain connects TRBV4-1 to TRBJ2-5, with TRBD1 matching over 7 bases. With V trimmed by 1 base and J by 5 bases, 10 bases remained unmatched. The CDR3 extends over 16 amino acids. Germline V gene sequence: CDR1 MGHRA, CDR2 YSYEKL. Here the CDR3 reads CASSQVVGKTGETQYF. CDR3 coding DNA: TGCGCCAGCAGCCAAGTCGTAGGGAAGACAGGGGAGACCCAGTACTTC.

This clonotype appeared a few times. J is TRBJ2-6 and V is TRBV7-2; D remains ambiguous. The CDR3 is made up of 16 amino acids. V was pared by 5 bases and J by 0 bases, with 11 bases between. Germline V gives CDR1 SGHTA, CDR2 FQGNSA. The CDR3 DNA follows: TGTGCCAGCAGCCCACAAGCGCTCTCTGGGGCCAACGTCCTGACTTTC. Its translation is CASSPQALSGANVLTF.

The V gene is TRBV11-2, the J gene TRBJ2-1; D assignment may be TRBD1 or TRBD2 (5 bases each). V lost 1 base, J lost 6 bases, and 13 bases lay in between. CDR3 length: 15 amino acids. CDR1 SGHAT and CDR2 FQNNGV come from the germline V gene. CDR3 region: CASSLGTLESNEQFF. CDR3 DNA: TGTGCCAGCAGCTTAGGGACACTAGAAAGCAATGAGCAGTTCTTC. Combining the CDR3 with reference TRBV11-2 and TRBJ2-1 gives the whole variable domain EAGVAQSPRYKIIEKRQSVAFWCNPISGHATLYWYQQILGQGPKLLIQFQNNGVVDDSQLPKDRFSAERLKGVDSTLKIQPAKLEDSAVYLCASSLGTLESNEQFFGPGTRLTVL.

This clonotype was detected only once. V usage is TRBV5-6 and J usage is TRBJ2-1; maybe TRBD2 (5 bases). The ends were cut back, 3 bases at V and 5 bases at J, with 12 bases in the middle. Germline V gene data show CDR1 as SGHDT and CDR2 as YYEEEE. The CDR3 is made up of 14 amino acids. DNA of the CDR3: TGTGCCAGCAGCTGGACTGCCCTCAACAATGAGCAGTTCTTC. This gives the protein CASSWTALNNEQFF.

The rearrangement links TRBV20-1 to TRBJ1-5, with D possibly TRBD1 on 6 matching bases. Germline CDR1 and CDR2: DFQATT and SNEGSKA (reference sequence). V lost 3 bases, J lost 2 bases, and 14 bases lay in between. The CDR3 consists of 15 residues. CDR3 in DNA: TGCAGTGCTAGTGCAGGGGCCAAAGGCAATCAGCCCCAGCATTTT. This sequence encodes CSASAGAKGNQPQHF.

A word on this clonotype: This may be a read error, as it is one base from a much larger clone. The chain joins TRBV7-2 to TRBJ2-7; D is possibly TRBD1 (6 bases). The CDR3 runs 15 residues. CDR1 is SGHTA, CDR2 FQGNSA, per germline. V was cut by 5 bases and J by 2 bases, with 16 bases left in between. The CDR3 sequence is CASSNPQGRAYEQYF. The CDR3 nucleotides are TGTGCCAGCAGCAACCCCCAGGGGAGAGCCTACGAGCAGTACTTC. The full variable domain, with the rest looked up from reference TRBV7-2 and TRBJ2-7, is GAGVSQSPSNKVTEKGKDVELRCDPISGHTALYWYRQSLGQGLEFLIYFQGNSAPDKSGLPSDRFSAERTGGSVSTLTIQRTQQEDSAVYLCASSNPQGRAYEQYFGPGTRLTVT.

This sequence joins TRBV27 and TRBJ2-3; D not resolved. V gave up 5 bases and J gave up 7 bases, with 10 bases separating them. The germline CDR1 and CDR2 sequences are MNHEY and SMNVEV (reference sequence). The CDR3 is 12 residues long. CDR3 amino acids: CASSPMGNTQYF. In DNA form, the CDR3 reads TGTGCCAGCAGTCCGATGGGGAATACGCAGTATTTT.

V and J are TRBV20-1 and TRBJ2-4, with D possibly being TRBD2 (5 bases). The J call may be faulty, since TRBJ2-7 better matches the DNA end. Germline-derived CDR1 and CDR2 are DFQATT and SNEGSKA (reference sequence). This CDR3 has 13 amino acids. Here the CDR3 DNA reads TGCAGTGCTAGAGATGGCCTAGCTGGCGAGCAGTACTTC. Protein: CSARDGLAGEQYF.

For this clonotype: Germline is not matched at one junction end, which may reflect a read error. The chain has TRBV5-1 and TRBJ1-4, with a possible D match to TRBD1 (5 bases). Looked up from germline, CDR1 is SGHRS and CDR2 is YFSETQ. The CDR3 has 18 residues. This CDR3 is CASSLGYRIGEANEELFF. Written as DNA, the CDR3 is TGCGCCAGCAGCTTAGGTTACAGGATTGGAGAGGCTAATGAAGAACTGTTTTTT.

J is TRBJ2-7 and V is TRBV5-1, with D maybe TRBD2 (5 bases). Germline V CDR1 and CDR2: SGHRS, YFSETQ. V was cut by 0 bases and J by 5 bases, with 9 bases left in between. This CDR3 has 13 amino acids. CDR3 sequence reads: CASSLELGDEQYF. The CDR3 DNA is TGCGCCAGCAGCTTGGAATTGGGAGACGAGCAGTACTTC.

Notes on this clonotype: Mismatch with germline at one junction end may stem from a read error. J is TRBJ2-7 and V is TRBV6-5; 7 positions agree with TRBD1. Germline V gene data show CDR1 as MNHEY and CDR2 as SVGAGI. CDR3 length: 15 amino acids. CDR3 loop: CASSYGQGVSYEQNF. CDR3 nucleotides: TGTGCCAGCAGTTACGGTCAGGGGGTCTCCTACGAGCAGAACTTC.